This T cell receptor beta chain was found in a study of regulatory T cells in long-lasting Graves disease. Time point indicated: newly diagnosed GD, antithyroid drugs for less than 3 months. The TCR library was made from RNA extracted from PBMCs. An endocrinology department in Xi'an, China, recruited the patients. To make TCR beta libraries, researchers used iRepertoire HTBI primers and Arm-PCR of CDR3 regions. From the multiplex PCR reads, TCRdb called clonotypes with MiXCR, one entry per CDR3 protein. Here the sample spans about 330,000 distinct CDR3 sequences, roughly 16% being singletons. This sample also belongs to another study, concerning T cells in Graves' hyperthyroidism and ophthalmopathy. From that report: On the basis of clinical symptoms, serum thyroxine and TRAb, thyroid ultrasound and orbital computed tomography, diagnoses were made.

The clonotype comes from a woman between 18 and 29 years old with Graves disease. The sequenced sample was peripheral blood mononuclear cells (PBMCs), obtained at new diagnosis, from a patient treated with antithyroid drugs.

CDR3 bases: TGTGCCAGCACTCCCCCGGGGGGGGGGAACACTGAAGCTTTCTTT. The encoded protein is CASTPPGGGNTEAFF. The chain links TRBV6-1 to TRBJ1-1; D is perhaps TRBD1 (5 bases). The V gene's germline CDR1 is MNHNS and CDR2 SASEGT. This CDR3 region has 15 residues. V lost 7 bases and J lost 1, with 16 bases in between.